This T cell receptor (beta chain) was recovered during a study of CD8 T cells in Susac syndrome. Random hexamers were used to reverse transcribe the RNA input (roughly 0.5 to 1 ug). Multiplex PCR with immunoSEQ amplified the TCR beta CDR3 across 54 Vbeta and 13 Jbeta. In TCRdb, the immunoSEQ multiplex PCR reads were re-called with MiXCR into one record per CDR3 protein. This table holds a few hundred thousand distinct CDR3 sequences, around 90% found once. CDR1 and CDR2 (germline): PRHDT, FYEKMQ (reference sequence). Trimming took off 7 bases at V and 0 bases at J, with 28 bases between the two ends. This CDR3 is built from 20 residues.

The sequencing sample was made of CD4+ T cells from PBMCs. This receptor was obtained from a human donor with multiple sclerosis. This chain joins TRBV13 and TRBJ2-4, with D maybe TRBD2 (6 bases). The CDR3 sequence is CASTTGIRRGGGLAKNIQYF. CDR3 nucleotides: TGTGCCAGCACCACCGGTATACGGCGGGGTGGCGGTTTAGCCAAAAACATTCAGTACTTC.